The T cell receptor (beta chain) described here comes from a study of shared clonotypes between healthy human individuals. About the study: Donors had three CD4 naive, three CD4 memory, two CD8 naive and one CD8 memory plate apiece.

The CDR3 loop spans 12 amino acids. About this clone itself: In the same sample, other DNA sequences code for this CDR3.

Produced via immunoSEQ multiplex PCR; TCRdb's table is partial and in-frame only. Of 2 million to 3 million clones in the sample, approximately 92% were seen once. The donor cohort consisted entirely of Caucasian adults residing in Nashville, Tennessee. The J gene is TRBJ1-5, the V gene TRBV21-1. TRBV21-1 is classified as a pseudogene. The sequence was collected from a man younger than 35 in good health. The sample taken for sequencing was naive CD4+ T cells sorted from blood. Described subset: CD45RA+ positively selected. The DNA of the CDR3 is TGTGCCAGCAGCAAAGAGAATCAGCCCCAGCATTTT. It yields the protein CASSKENQPQHF.